The present T cell receptor (beta chain) was sequenced within a study of early T cells in non-severe SARS-CoV-2 infection. MiXCR, run by TCRdb on the 5' RACE reads, gives a single entry per CDR3 protein. The table shows roughly 61,000 distinct CDR3 sequences, with approximately 9.3% occurring only once. The CDR3 has 16 residues. The ends were cut back, 6 bases at V and 4 bases at J, with 21 bases in the middle. Germline loops: CDR1 ENHRY, CDR2 SYGVKD. The table lists this clonotype with many counts. The gene calls are TRBV10-3 and TRBJ1-2; D possibly corresponds to TRBD1 (6 bases). This TCR came from an adult who was a healthcare worker with PCR-confirmed SARS-CoV-2 infection or an uninfected control (not recorded which). The source material was whole blood. The CDR3 loop reads CAIRGDTGNLGYGYTF. The CDR3 nucleotides are TGTGCCATCAGGGGGGACACAGGGAATCTGGGCTATGGCTACACCTTC.